This TCR beta chain was identified in a study of T cell responses to AZD1222 COVID-19 vaccine. About this clone itself: Its specificity is not known.

Produced via immunoSEQ multiplex PCR; TCRdb's table is partial and in-frame only. This table holds 200,000 or so clones, 75% to 90% found once. The CDR3 sequence is 12 residues long. The germline CDR1 and CDR2 sequences are LGHDT and YNNKEL (reference sequence). V shed 7 bases and J shed 6 bases, with 13 bases lying between them. General study points: Recipients of two AZD1222 doses showed rising Spike-specific TCR breadth and depth. Donors were mostly white British, more females; clonal diversity possibly underestimated.

The receptor comes from an adult in good health. V gene TRBV3-1 (or the pseudogene TRBV3-2) combines with J gene TRBJ2-7; D is unresolved. This sample comprised peripheral blood, obtained on day 0 of AZD1222 vaccination. The CDR3 DNA reads as TGTGCCAGCAACGGACCCTCTGCCGAGCAGTACTTC. The encoded protein is CASNGPSAEQYF.